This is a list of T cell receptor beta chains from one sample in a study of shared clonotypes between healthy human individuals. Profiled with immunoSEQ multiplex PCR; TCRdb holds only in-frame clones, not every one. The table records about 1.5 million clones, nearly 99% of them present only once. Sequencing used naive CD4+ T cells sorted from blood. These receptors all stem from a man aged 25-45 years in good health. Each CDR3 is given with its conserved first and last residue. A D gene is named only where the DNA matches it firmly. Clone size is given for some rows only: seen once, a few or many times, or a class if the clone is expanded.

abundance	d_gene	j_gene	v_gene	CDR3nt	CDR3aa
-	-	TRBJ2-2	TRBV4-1	TGCGCCAGCAGCCAAGTGGCCGCAAACACCGGGGAGCTGTTTTTT	CASSQVAANTGELFF
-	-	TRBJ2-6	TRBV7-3	TGTGCCAGCAGCTTAACCCCCCCTAGCTCTGGGGCCAACGTCCTGACTTTC	CASSLTPPSSGANVLTF
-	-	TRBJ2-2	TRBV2	TGTGCCAGCAGTGAAGTAAGGCCAGGGGAGCTGTTTTTT	CASSEVRPGELFF
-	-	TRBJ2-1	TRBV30	TGTGCCTGGATACCCCCAAGCTCCTACAATGAGCAGTTCTTC	CAWIPPSSYNEQFF
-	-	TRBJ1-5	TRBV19	TGTGCCAGTAATATTTGGCAGGGTCAAGGCAATCAGCCCCAGCATTTT	CASNIWQGQGNQPQHF
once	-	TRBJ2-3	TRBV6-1	TGTGCCAGCAGTCAGCCTGATACGCAGTATTTT	CASSQPDTQYF
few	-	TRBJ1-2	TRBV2	TGTGCCAGCAGTGAAGCTCCGGGGTATGGCTACACCTTC	CASSEAPGYGYTF
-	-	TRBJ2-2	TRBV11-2	TGTGCCAGCAGCTTACTAAGCGGACCGAACACCGGGGAGCTGTTTTTT	CASSLLSGPNTGELFF
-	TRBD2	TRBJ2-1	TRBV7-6	TGTGCCAGCAGCTTAGGGTCGGGACTAGCGGACTACAATGAGCAGTTCTTC	CASSLGSGLADYNEQFF
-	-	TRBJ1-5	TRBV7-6	TGTGCCAGCAGCTTATTAAGGGCAGGGGATCAGCCCCAGCATTTT	CASSLLRAGDQPQHF
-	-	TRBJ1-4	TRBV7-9	TGTGCCAGCAGCTGGGGTACAAAGGGCGCCCCCTCAACTAATGAAAAACTGTTTTTT	CASSWGTKGAPSTNEKLFF
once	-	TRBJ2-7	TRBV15	TGTGCCACCAGCAGAGAGTCGGACAGCACCTACGAGCAGTACTTC	CATSRESDSTYEQYF
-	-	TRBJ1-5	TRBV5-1	TGCGCCAGCAGCTTGGACGGATCATATAGCAATCAGCCCCAGCATTTT	CASSLDGSYSNQPQHF
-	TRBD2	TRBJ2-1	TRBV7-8	TGTGCCAGCAGCTTAGTTTTGATTGCTAGCGGGAGCTTGTACAATGAGCAGTTCTTC	CASSLVLIASGSLYNEQFF
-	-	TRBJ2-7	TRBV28	TGTGCCAGCACCTCCGCAGCCGTGGGACTTCTCAGATTC	CASTSAAVGLLRF
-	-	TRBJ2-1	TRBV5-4	TGTGCCAGCAGCGCAATAACCTCCTACAATGAGCAGTTCTTC	CASSAITSYNEQFF
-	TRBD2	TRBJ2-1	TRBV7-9	TGTGCCAGCAGCGCCAGACTAGCGGGACCCTACAATGAGCAGTTCTTC	CASSARLAGPYNEQFF
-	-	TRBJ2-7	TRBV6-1	TGTGCCAGCAGGTCACAGCTGAGCTCCTACGAGCAGTACTTC	CASRSQLSSYEQYF
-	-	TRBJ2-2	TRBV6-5	TGTGCCAGCAGTTACTTTCTGGGCACCGGGGAGCTGTTTTTT	CASSYFLGTGELFF
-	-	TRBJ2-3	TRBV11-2	TGTGCCAGCAGCTTTAATGATTTGGATACGCAGTATTTT	CASSFNDLDTQYF
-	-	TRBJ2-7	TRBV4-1	TGCGCCAGCAGCCGAGGGGTAGCGCAAGGGGGGGAGCAGTACTTC	CASSRGVAQGGEQYF
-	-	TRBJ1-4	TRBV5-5	TGTGCCAGCAGCTCCTATGCAACTAATGAAAAACTGTTTTTT	CASSSYATNEKLFF
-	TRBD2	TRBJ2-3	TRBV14	TGTGCCAGCAGCCAAGTTACTAGCGGCACAGATACGCAGTATTTT	CASSQVTSGTDTQYF
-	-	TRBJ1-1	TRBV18	TGTGCCAGCTCACCGCCGACAGTTGGGCCTACTGAAGCTTTCTTT	CASSPPTVGPTEAFF
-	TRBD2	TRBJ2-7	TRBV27	TGTGCCAGCAGTCCAATAGCGGGAGGGCGGGGAGAGCAGTACTTC	CASSPIAGGRGEQYF
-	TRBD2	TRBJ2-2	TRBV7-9	TGTGCCAGCAGCTTAGGGACTAGCGGGAAGAACACCGGGGAGCTGTTTTTT	CASSLGTSGKNTGELFF
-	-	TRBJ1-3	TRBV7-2	TGTGCCAGCAGCTTAAAGGGGTTTTCTGGAAACACCATATATTTT	CASSLKGFSGNTIYF
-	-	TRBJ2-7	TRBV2	TGTGCCAGCAGCCGGGACGGAGTCCTCTCCTACGAGCAGTACTTC	CASSRDGVLSYEQYF
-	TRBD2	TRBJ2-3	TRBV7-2	TGTGCCAGCACTCGTGGGAGGGCCGGGGTAGATACGCAGTATTTT	CASTRGRAGVDTQYF
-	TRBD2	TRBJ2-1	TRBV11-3	TGTGCCAGCAGCTTAGTACTAGCGGGAGTGACCAATGAGCAGTTCTTC	CASSLVLAGVTNEQFF
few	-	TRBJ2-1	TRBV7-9	TGTGCCAGCAGCGCAATCACATGGAATGAGCAGTTCTTC	CASSAITWNEQFF
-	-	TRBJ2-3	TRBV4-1	TGCGCCAGCAGCCAGGGGAGTAGGCAGTATTTT	CASSQGSRQYF
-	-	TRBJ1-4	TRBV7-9	TGTGCCAGCAGCTTGGCAGGGACTAATGAAAAACTGTTTTTT	CASSLAGTNEKLFF
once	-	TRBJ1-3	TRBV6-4	TGTGCCAGCAGTCCAGAGAGGGGGTCCGGAAACACCATATATTTT	CASSPERGSGNTIYF
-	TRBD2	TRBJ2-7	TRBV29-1	TGCAGCGTCCTACTGGGGCTAGCGGGAGGCGAGCAGTACTTC	CSVLLGLAGGEQYF
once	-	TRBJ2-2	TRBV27	TGTGCCAGCCGCAGAGGCAGGCAAAACACCGGGGAGCTGTTTTTT	CASRRGRQNTGELFF
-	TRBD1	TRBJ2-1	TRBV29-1	TGCAGCACAAAGGGGGCGCTTGGGCATTTCTTGAATGAGCAGTTCTTC	CSTKGALGHFLNEQFF
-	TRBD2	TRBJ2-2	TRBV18	TGTGCCAGCTCACCACGGCCGGGACTAGGATCCGGGGAGCTGTTTTTT	CASSPRPGLGSGELFF
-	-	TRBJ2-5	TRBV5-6	TGTGCCAGCAGCCTGGACAGTAAATCACAAGAGACCCAGTACTTC	CASSLDSKSQETQYF
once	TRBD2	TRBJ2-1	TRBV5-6	TGTGCCAGCAGATGGGGGGGAGGACCCTACAATGAGCAGTTCTTC	CASRWGGGPYNEQFF
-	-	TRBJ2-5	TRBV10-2	TGCGCCAGCAGGGACCCCGGACTCATCTCTAGACTAGACGAAGAGACCCAGTACTTC	CASRDPGLISRLDEETQYF
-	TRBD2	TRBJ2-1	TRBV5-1	TGCGCCAGCAGCTTGGCCAGCGGGATGAGCGTAGGCTACAATGAGCAGTTCTTC	CASSLASGMSVGYNEQFF